This T cell receptor beta chain was profiled in a study of T-cell reconstitution after alpha-beta-depleted transplantation in children. A TCRbeta library incorporating unique molecular identifiers was prepared. Each CDR3 protein is one row after TCRdb ran MiXCR on the PCR reads. The table shows about 980,000 distinct CDR3 sequences, with around 30% occurring only once. This clonotype turned up a few times. Its cognate antigen is unknown. Study results and caveats: Elevated TCRbeta diversity at day 60 was traced, in some patients, to surviving recipient T cells and thymic progenitors. Approximately two months post-transplant, alpha-beta T cells reportedly originated from several hundred expanded graft clones. Among T cells one year after transplant, newly produced cells accounted for most counts and diversity.

With 8 bases clipped from V and 2 bases from J, the junction kept 8 bases outside the gene matches. The germline V gene encodes CDR1 MNHNS and CDR2 SASEGT. CDR3 size: 14 residues. The chain combines TRBV6-1 with TRBJ1-2; 7 bases align to TRBD1. The sequence derives from a boy younger than two who had a stem cell transplant for SCID, so the T cells may come from the graft donor. Sequences were derived from PBMCs, mostly from graft donor cells, sampled 360 days after TCRalphabeta/CD19-depleted stem cell transplant. CDR3 DNA: TGTGCCAGCGGCGATGAACAGGGGAACTATGGCTACACCTTC. Its translation is CASGDEQGNYGYTF.